The 30 T cell receptor beta chains below come from one sample, sequenced in a study of CD8 T cells in Susac syndrome. With random hexamers, roughly 0.45 to 1 ug RNA was reverse transcribed. TCRdb recomputed calls from the immunoSEQ multiplex PCR reads with MiXCR, one row per CDR3 protein. The sample shows about 120,000 distinct CDR3 sequences, about 95% of them seen only once. The sequenced sample consisted of CD8+ T cells from PBMCs. These receptors originate from a human donor with Susac syndrome.

The V call is TRBV7-2, the J call TRBJ1-2; D is possibly TRBD1 (5 bases). V was pared by 1 base and J by 5 bases, with 8 bases between. The CDR3 loop spans 13 amino acids. Looked up from germline, CDR1 is SGHTA and CDR2 is FQGNSA. In DNA, the CDR3 is TGTGCCAGCAGCTTAGGGGGGGAATATGGCTACACCTTC. Translating it yields CASSLGGEYGYTF.

This chain connects TRBV12-3 or TRBV12-4 to TRBJ1-1; 9 nucleotides agree with TRBD1. Trimming at V came to 6 bases and at J to 0 bases, leaving 5 bases not matched to a gene. This CDR3 is 15 amino acids long. The CDR3 coding sequence is TGTGCCAGCAGCCGACAGGGGGGACTGAACACTGAAGCTTTCTTT. This codes for CASSRQGGLNTEAFF.

This chain connects TRBV20-1 to TRBJ2-3; TRBD2 agrees at 10 bases. Trimming cost V 5 bases and J 2 bases; bases outside gene matches: 4. This CDR3 region has 14 residues. Per germline, CDR1 DFQATT and CDR2 SNEGSKA (reference sequence). The CDR3, as DNA: TGCAGTGCTCCCGGACTAGCGGACACAGATACGCAGTATTTT. Protein: CSAPGLADTDTQYF.

The chain employs TRBV20-1 and TRBJ2-7; 7 bases fit TRBD1. The CDR3 consists of 12 residues. V shed 6 bases, J shed 3 bases, and the junction held 5 bases outside the gene matches. Germline V gene lookup returns CDR1 DFQATT and CDR2 SNEGSKA (reference sequence). The DNA of the CDR3 is TGCAGTGCCGTAGGACAGGACTACGAGCAGTACTTC. It yields the protein CSAVGQDYEQYF.

J is TRBJ2-1 and V is TRBV7-9; 13 bases are shared with TRBD2. The ends lost 5 bases at V and 5 bases at J; junction bases unmatched: 6. The CDR3 consists of 16 residues. The germline V gene has CDR1 SEHNR and CDR2 FQNEAQ (reference sequence). The CDR3, as DNA: TGTGCCAGCAGCCCGACTAGCGGGGGGCTCGACAATGAGCAGTTCTTC. Translation gives CASSPTSGGLDNEQFF.

The chain links TRBV20-1 to TRBJ2-3; a possible D gene is TRBD1 (5 bases). The CDR3 has 15 residues. Trimming took off 6 bases at V and 1 base at J, with 17 bases between the two ends. From germline, CDR1 is DFQATT and CDR2 SNEGSKA (reference sequence). The CDR3 spells CSAKPQASGTDTQYF. The CDR3 region has the DNA TGCAGTGCAAAACCACAGGCTTCGGGCACAGATACGCAGTATTTT.

The chain recombines TRBV9 with TRBJ1-2; 9 positions match TRBD1. Germline CDR1 is SGDLS and CDR2 is YYNGEE. Trimming at V came to 4 bases and at J to 1 base, leaving 8 bases not matched to a gene. The length of the CDR3 is 16 residues. CDR3 sequence reads: CASSLRPGQGNYGYTF. The DNA of the CDR3 is TGTGCCAGCAGCTTACGACCGGGACAGGGTAACTATGGCTACACCTTC.

The CDR3 is CASSPGTSAPTEQFF. CDR3 DNA: TGTGCCAGCAGTCCCGGGACTAGCGCCCCTACAGAGCAGTTCTTC. V and J are TRBV12-3 or TRBV12-4 and TRBJ2-1; 10 bases agree with TRBD2. The CDR3 is 15 amino acids. Trimming cost V 5 bases and J 10 bases; bases outside gene matches: 11.

This chain links TRBV7-8 with TRBJ2-5, with D possibly being TRBD2 (6 bases). Trimming shortened V by 1 base and J by 5 bases, and 14 bases separated the two germline ends. The CDR3 is made up of 15 amino acids. Germline V lookup: CDR1 SGHVS, CDR2 FQNEAQ. The CDR3: CASSLGGGGFETQYF. The CDR3, as DNA: TGTGCCAGCAGCTTAGGGGGTGGGGGGTTCGAGACCCAGTACTTC.

This sequence joins TRBV3-1 and TRBJ1-6; D is ambiguous. The CDR3 contains 15 residues. Germline V CDR1 and CDR2: LGHDT, YNNKEL (reference sequence). Trimming took off 3 bases at V and 5 bases at J, with 11 bases between the two ends. CDR3 amino acids: CASSQTDSNNSPLHF. The CDR3 DNA reads TGTGCCAGCAGCCAGACGGACTCAAATAATTCACCCCTCCACTTT.

J is TRBJ2-7 and V is TRBV19, with 8 bases aligning to TRBD1. This CDR3 region has 14 residues. V trimming: 5 bases; J trimming: 2 bases; junction bases outside the gene matches: 5. CDR1 is LNHDA, CDR2 SQIVND, per germline (reference sequence). CDR3 nucleotide sequence: TGTGCCAGTAGTTCGACAGGGGCGGCCTACGAGCAGTACTTC. Residues: CASSSTGAAYEQYF.

V and J are TRBV20-1 and TRBJ1-2; 8 bases map to TRBD1. Per germline, CDR1 DFQATT and CDR2 SNEGSKA (reference sequence). CDR3 size: 13 residues. Unmatched junction bases numbered 5, after V lost 6 bases and J lost 2 bases. CDR3 in amino acids: CSAEQGVNYGYTF. CDR3 in DNA: TGCAGTGCAGAACAGGGGGTAAACTATGGCTACACCTTC.

The chain couples TRBV5-4 to TRBJ2-3; 8 positions match TRBD2. Germline-derived CDR1 and CDR2 are SGHNT and YYREEE (reference sequence). The V gene end was trimmed by 3 bases and the J gene end by 2 bases; junction bases not matched to a gene: 8. This CDR3 contains 16 residues. The CDR3 coding sequence is TGTGCCAGCAGCTGGGCCAGCGGGGGTAACACAGATACGCAGTATTTT. Its protein is CASSWASGGNTDTQYF.

The rearrangement uses TRBV5-1 and TRBJ1-1, with TRBD1 matching 8 bases. V gave up 1 base and J gave up 5 bases; unmatched junction bases: 7. This CDR3 spans 15 amino acids. Germline CDR1 reads SGHRS; CDR2 reads YFSETQ. The DNA for the CDR3 is TGCGCCAGCAGCTTGAAGTTAGGGACAGGAACTGAAGCTTTCTTT. It is translated as CASSLKLGTGTEAFF.

The rearrangement links TRBV29-1 to TRBJ1-2; a possible D gene is TRBD1 (6 bases). The CDR3 extends over 12 amino acids. The V gene's germline CDR1 is SQVTM and CDR2 ANQGSEA. The V and J ends lost 5 bases and 1 base respectively, with 8 bases between them. The CDR3, as DNA: TGCAGCGTTACAGGGAGTAACTATGGCTACACCTTC. The encoded protein is CSVTGSNYGYTF.

This clonotype has only one observation. The gene calls are TRBV2 and TRBJ2-3; D not certain. Between the trimmed V and J ends, which lost 9 bases and 3 bases, there was a span of 7 bases. Germline V lookup: CDR1 SNHLY, CDR2 FYNNEI. This CDR3 region has 11 residues. The CDR3 bases are TGTGCCAGTCTCGGGACAGATACGCAGTATTTT. It is translated as CASLGTDTQYF.

The count of this clonotype is one. This rearrangement joins TRBV5-1 to TRBJ2-2; no definite D call. V shed 0 bases and J shed 2 bases, with 11 bases lying between them. Germline V gene sequence: CDR1 SGHRS, CDR2 YFSETQ. The CDR3 is made up of 16 amino acids. CDR3 coding DNA: TGCGCCAGCAGCTTGGCCCCCGGATCCAACACCGGGGAGCTGTTTTTT. This encodes CASSLAPGSNTGELFF.

The chain couples TRBV29-1 to TRBJ2-6; D unclear. Germline values: CDR1 SQVTM, CDR2 ANQGSEA. Trimming cost V 3 bases and J 0 bases, with 12 bases left between them. The CDR3 is 16 residues long. CDR3 bases: TGCAGCGTTGATAGAGGTGAGGTCTCTGGGGCCAACGTCCTGACTTTC. Translated, it gives CSVDRGEVSGANVLTF.

The J gene is TRBJ1-1, the V gene TRBV13; possibly TRBD1 for D (6 bases). This CDR3 comprises 14 residues. CDR1 is PRHDT and CDR2 is FYEKMQ in the germline V gene (reference sequence). V was clipped by 4 bases and J by 0 bases, with 9 bases between them. This CDR3 is CASSSTGMNTEAFF. For the CDR3, the DNA is TGTGCCAGCAGCTCGACAGGAATGAACACTGAAGCTTTCTTT.

The chain has TRBV5-4 and TRBJ2-1; TRBD1 might be the D (5 bases). Looked up from germline, CDR1 is SGHNT and CDR2 is YYREEE (reference sequence). V was pared by 5 bases and J by 10 bases, with 7 bases between. This CDR3 has 10 amino acids. The CDR3 DNA reads TGTGCCAGCAGTGGGGCAGAGCAGTTCTTC. Translated: CASSGAEQFF.

This chain links TRBV6-9 with TRBJ2-5; TRBD2 aligns across 12 bases. Germline V lookup: CDR1 MNHGY, CDR2 SVAAGI. V dropped 7 bases and J dropped 5; count of bases not matched to a gene: 11. The length of the CDR3 is 16 residues. This chain's CDR3 is CASTKSSGGARETQYF. CDR3 nucleotide sequence: TGTGCCAGCACCAAGTCTAGCGGGGGGGCGAGGGAGACCCAGTACTTC.

This rearrangement joins TRBV20-1 to TRBJ2-1; no clear D. V was trimmed by 5 bases and J by 3 bases, leaving 5 bases between them. Germline CDR1 is DFQATT and CDR2 is SNEGSKA (reference sequence). The CDR3 is made up of 11 amino acids. The CDR3 DNA reads TGCAGTGCTCCCGACTACAATGAGCAGTTCTTC. Its protein is CSAPDYNEQFF.

V usage is TRBV25-1 and J usage is TRBJ1-1; no firm D call. The germline CDR1 and CDR2 sequences are MGHDK and SYGVNS. This CDR3 region has 12 residues. The germline V and J ends were trimmed by 10 bases and 4 bases, with 13 bases remaining between them. The CDR3 nucleotides are TGTGCCACTACGACCGCTAGCACTGAAGCTTTCTTT. It yields the protein CATTTASTEAFF.

The CDR3 nucleotides are TGTGCCAGCAGTTTTGGGGGTAATGAGCAGTTCTTC. This sequence encodes CASSFGGNEQFF. The J gene is TRBJ2-1, the V gene TRBV27; D may be TRBD1 or TRBD2 (5 bases each). Germline V gives CDR1 MNHEY, CDR2 SMNVEV (reference sequence). The CDR3 consists of 12 residues. Trimming removed 3 bases from V and 7 bases from J, with 7 bases in between.

In this sample, this clonotype turned up once. The chain carries TRBV20-1 and TRBJ2-6; weak D call: TRBD1 (5 bases). Germline V CDR1 and CDR2: DFQATT, SNEGSKA (reference sequence). Trimming stripped 6 bases from V and 0 bases from J, with 18 bases between. The CDR3 is 17 amino acids. CDR3 loop: CSAPHPDRISGANVLTF. The DNA of the CDR3 is TGCAGTGCACCTCACCCTGACAGAATCTCTGGGGCCAACGTCCTGACTTTC.

CDR3 region: CSASPIGDTQYF. CDR3 DNA sequence: TGCAGTGCTAGTCCGATAGGAGATACGCAGTATTTT. The genes are TRBV20-1 and TRBJ2-3, with D unresolved. Germline CDR1 reads DFQATT; CDR2 reads SNEGSKA (reference sequence). This CDR3 region has 12 residues. Trimming left V 3 bases short and J 5 bases short, with 9 bases between.

This chain uses TRBV7-6 with TRBJ1-1; D not certain. CDR1 is SGHVS, CDR2 FNYEAQ, per germline. This CDR3 is built from 14 residues. V lost 5 bases, J lost 0 bases, and 10 bases lay in between. The CDR3, as DNA: TGTGCCAGCAGCCCATCCACAGTGAACACTGAAGCTTTCTTT. It encodes CASSPSTVNTEAFF.

The rearrangement uses TRBV20-1 and TRBJ2-1; 8 positions match TRBD2. This CDR3 is built from 15 residues. After removal of 6 bases from V and 1 base from J, the junction contained 8 bases not matched to a gene. Germline loops: CDR1 DFQATT, CDR2 SNEGSKA (reference sequence). CDR3 in amino acids: CSAKSSGGSYNEQFF. In DNA form, the CDR3 reads TGCAGTGCCAAATCCAGCGGGGGTTCCTACAATGAGCAGTTCTTC.

The genes are TRBV15 and TRBJ2-1, with D tentatively TRBD1 (6 bases). The V gene's germline CDR1 is LNHNV and CDR2 YYDKDF (reference sequence). V was pared by 1 base and J by 8 bases, with 12 bases between. CDR3 size: 14 residues. This CDR3 is CATSRVGRGYEQFF. Here the CDR3 DNA reads TGTGCCACCAGCAGAGTGGGCAGGGGTTATGAGCAGTTCTTC.

The sample holds many counts of this clonotype. The gene calls are TRBV9 and TRBJ2-1; 9 bases map to TRBD2. The junction had 6 bases not matched to a gene; V was cut back by 4 bases and J by 7 bases. The germline gives CDR1 SGDLS, CDR2 YYNGEE. This CDR3 region has 14 residues. The CDR3 loop is CASSLRTSENEQFF. The CDR3 nucleotides are TGTGCCAGCAGCCTAAGGACTAGCGAGAATGAGCAGTTCTTC.